The next 16 T cell receptor beta chains were all read from a single sample in a study of cytomegalovirus exposure and HLA in healthy donors. PCR was performed using 60 Vbeta and 13 Jbeta primers. Method: immunoSEQ multiplex PCR; TCRdb's copy keeps in-frame clones and lacks some. The sample lists 270,000 or so clones; roughly 91% were seen once. The sample was PBMCs. The receptors were sampled from a girl aged 2 to 9 in good health and CMV-seronegative.

The V and J genes are TRBV5-1 and TRBJ2-7, with TRBD1 matching 7 bases. The CDR3 covers 16 residues. After removal of 0 bases from V and 0 bases from J, the junction contained 6 bases not matched to a gene. Germline CDR1 SGHRS, CDR2 YFSETQ. The CDR3 nucleotides are TGCGCCAGCAGCTTGGGAGGGACAGATTACTCCTACGAGCAGTACTTC. It specifies CASSLGGTDYSYEQYF. Based on the CDR3 plus reference TRBV5-1 and TRBJ2-7, the full variable domain is KAGVTQTPRYLIKTRGQQVTLSCSPISGHRSVSWYQQTPGQGLQFLFEYFSETQRNKGNFPGRFSGRQFSNSRSEMNVSTLELGDSALYLCASSLGGTDYSYEQYFGPGTRLTVT.

The chain recombines TRBV7-3 with TRBJ2-1; 9 bases fit TRBD2. This CDR3 is built from 14 residues. CDR1 is SGHTA, CDR2 FQGTGA, per germline. J was trimmed by 7 bases and V by 3 bases; bases with no gene match: 4. DNA of the CDR3: TGTGCCAGCAGCTTTGGCGGGGGGGCAAATGAGCAGTTCTTC. Its protein product is CASSFGGGANEQFF. The full variable domain, completed using reference TRBV7-3 and TRBJ2-1, is GAGVSQTPSNKVTEKGKYVELRCDPISGHTALYWYRQSLGQGPEFLIYFQGTGAADDSGLPNDRFFAVRPEGSVSTLKIQRTERGDSAVYLCASSFGGGANEQFFGPGTRLTVL.

The rearrangement links TRBV11-1 to TRBJ2-7, with 9 bases aligning to TRBD1. The ends lost 5 bases at V and 0 bases at J; junction bases unmatched: 5. Per the germline V gene, CDR1 is SGHAT and CDR2 is FQDESV (reference sequence). The CDR3 is made up of 15 amino acids. In DNA, the CDR3 is TGTGCCAGCAGCAGGGGGACAGGGCGCTCCTACGAGCAGTACTTC. Translating it yields CASSRGTGRSYEQYF. Full variable domain (rest looked up from reference TRBV11-1 and TRBJ2-7): EAEVAQSPRYKITEKSQAVAFWCDPISGHATLYWYRQILGQGPELLVQFQDESVVDDSQLPKDRFSAERLKGVDSTLKIQPAELGDSAMYLCASSRGTGRSYEQYFGPGTRLTVT.

This clone has only one observation. The chain employs TRBV5-1 and TRBJ2-5, with a weak D call TRBD2 (7 bases). CDR1 and CDR2 from the germline V gene are SGHRS and YFSETQ. The CDR3 is 14 residues long. With 4 bases removed from V and 5 bases from J, the gap between germline ends came to 15 bases. In DNA, the CDR3 is TGCGCCAGCAGCCCGGGTTGGGGGGGCGAGACCCAGTACTTC. Its protein product is CASSPGWGGETQYF.

Concerning this clone: Other DNA sequences in the sample encode the same CDR3. The J gene is TRBJ1-6, the V gene TRBV9; maybe TRBD1 (5 bases). This CDR3 has 13 amino acids. Germline CDR1 SGDLS, CDR2 YYNGEE. The V and J ends lost 0 bases and 7 bases respectively, with 5 bases between them. This chain's CDR3 is CASSVAGNSPLHF. The DNA for the CDR3 is TGTGCCAGCAGCGTAGCAGGGAATTCACCCCTCCACTTT.

This chain links TRBV27 with TRBJ2-3; 8 nucleotides agree with TRBD1. The V gene end was trimmed by 8 bases and the J gene end by 4 bases; junction bases not matched to a gene: 11. The CDR3 extends over 15 amino acids. Germline CDR1 is MNHEY and CDR2 is SMNVEV (reference sequence). The DNA for the CDR3 is TGTGCCAGCCGGCCGACAGGGGTCGGGGCAGATACGCAGTATTTT. Its translation: CASRPTGVGADTQYF.

A note on this clone: Other DNA sequences in this sample translate to the same CDR3. The gene calls are TRBV5-1 and TRBJ2-7; weak D call: TRBD1 (5 bases). V dropped 2 bases and J dropped 4 bases, with 13 bases sitting between them. The germline CDR1 and CDR2 sequences are SGHRS and YFSETQ. This CDR3 has 14 residues. CDR3 amino acids: CASSLGQGPYEQYF. CDR3 nucleotides: TGCGCCAGCAGCTTAGGGCAGGGTCCGTACGAGCAGTACTTC.

The chain couples TRBV7-9 to TRBJ1-2; TRBD1 agrees at 8 bases. The CDR3 totals 16 residues. V shed 5 bases and J 6 bases; nucleotides not matched to a gene: 14. Germline-derived CDR1 and CDR2 are SEHNR and FQNEAQ (reference sequence). For the CDR3, the DNA is TGTGCCAGCAGCCTTTGGACAGGGTCGGAGGGGGATGGCTACACCTTC. Translating it yields CASSLWTGSEGDGYTF.

The V and J genes are TRBV4-1 and TRBJ2-2; possible D gene TRBD2, 6 bases. V was trimmed by 7 bases and J by 7 bases, leaving 19 bases between them. This CDR3 has 15 amino acids. Germline-derived CDR1 and CDR2 are MGHRA and YSYEKL. The CDR3 region is CASNFPGVGSGELFF. CDR3 coding DNA: TGCGCCAGCAATTTTCCGGGAGTGGGAAGCGGGGAGCTGTTTTTT.

The chain employs TRBV6-5 and TRBJ2-1; D unresolved. The CDR3 has 13 amino acids. The germline V gene has CDR1 MNHEY and CDR2 SVGAGI. The germline V and J ends were trimmed by 6 bases and 7 bases, with 13 bases remaining between them. The CDR3 bases are TGTGCCAGCAGCTCAGGCTTTTTGAATGAGCAGTTCTTC. This translates into CASSSGFLNEQFF.

The chain carries TRBV15 and TRBJ2-7; 7 nucleotides line up with TRBD2. V trimming: 0 bases; J trimming: 5 bases; junction bases outside the gene matches: 4. The CDR3 sequence is 14 residues long. CDR1 and CDR2 (germline): LNHNV, YYDKDF (reference sequence). The DNA for the CDR3 is TGTGCCACCAGCAGAGAGGGGGGGAACGACGAGCAGTACTTC. Translation: CATSREGGNDEQYF.

The chain joins TRBV6-1 to TRBJ2-7, with 10 bases matching TRBD2. CDR1 MNHNS and CDR2 SASEGT come from the germline V gene. This CDR3 is built from 13 residues. V shed 6 bases and J 3 bases; nucleotides not matched to a gene: 2. The CDR3 bases are TGTGCCAGCAGGGGACTAGCGTTCTACGAGCAGTACTTC. This encodes CASRGLAFYEQYF.

V is TRBV5-1 and J is TRBJ2-1; 14 bases agree with TRBD2. The CDR3 has 17 residues. The trim removed 1 base at V and 9 bases at J, leaving 9 bases unmatched. Germline-derived CDR1 and CDR2 are SGHRS and YFSETQ. As DNA, the CDR3 is TGCGCCAGCAGCTTGTCCGCGACTAGCGGGGGGGTTGGTGAGCAGTTCTTC. Its translation: CASSLSATSGGVGEQFF.

The rearrangement joins TRBV18 to TRBJ1-5, with D unresolved. Trimming pared 3 bases from V and 7 bases from J, leaving 19 bases between. CDR1 is KGHSH and CDR2 is LQKENI in the germline V gene. The CDR3 covers 16 residues. CDR3 loop: CASSPEVGSEYQPQHF. CDR3 sequence (DNA): TGTGCCAGCTCACCGGAGGTGGGGAGCGAGTACCAGCCCCAGCATTTT.

This clone was observed once. This chain uses TRBV5-4 with TRBJ2-2; 12 nucleotides line up with TRBD1. This CDR3 region has 18 residues. Germline V gene lookup returns CDR1 SGHNT and CDR2 YYREEE (reference sequence). Trimming removed 0 bases from V and 2 bases from J; junction bases left unmatched: 5. Here the CDR3 reads CASSLAGTGGINTGELFF. The CDR3 region has the DNA TGTGCCAGCAGCTTGGCCGGGACAGGGGGCATCAACACCGGGGAGCTGTTTTTT.

This rearrangement joins TRBV5-1 to TRBJ2-7, with 10 positions matching TRBD2. Germline-derived CDR1 and CDR2 are SGHRS and YFSETQ. CDR3 size: 16 residues. V was clipped by 0 bases and J by 2 bases; unmatched bases: 5. This CDR3 reads CASSLETSGLTYEQYF. The CDR3 coding sequence is TGCGCCAGCAGCTTGGAGACTAGCGGGTTAACCTACGAGCAGTACTTC.